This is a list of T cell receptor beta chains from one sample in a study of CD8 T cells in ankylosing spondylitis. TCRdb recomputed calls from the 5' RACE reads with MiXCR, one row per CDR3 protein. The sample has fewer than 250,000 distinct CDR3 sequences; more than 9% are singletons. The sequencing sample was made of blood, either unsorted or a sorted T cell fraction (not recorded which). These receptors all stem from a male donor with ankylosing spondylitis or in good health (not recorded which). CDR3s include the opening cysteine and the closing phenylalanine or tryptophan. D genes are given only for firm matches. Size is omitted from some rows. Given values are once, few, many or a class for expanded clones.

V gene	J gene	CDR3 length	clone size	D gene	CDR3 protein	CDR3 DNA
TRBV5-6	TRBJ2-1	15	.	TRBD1	CASSFLTLTGDEQFF	TGTGCCAGCAGCTTTTTAACCCTGACAGGGGATGAGCAGTTCTTC
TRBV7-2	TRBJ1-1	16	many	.	CASSLGGLGGTTEAFF	TGTGCCAGCAGCCTCGGGGGTTTGGGAGGGACCACTGAAGCTTTCTTT
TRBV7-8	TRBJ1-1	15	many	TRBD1	CASSSQGAMNTEAFF	TGTGCCAGCAGCTCCCAGGGGGCGATGAACACTGAAGCTTTCTTT
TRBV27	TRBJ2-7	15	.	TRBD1	CASSTRTGGLYEQYF	TGTGCCAGCAGTACCCGGACAGGGGGCTTATACGAGCAGTACTTC
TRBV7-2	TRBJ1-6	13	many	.	CASSYPLDSPLHF	TGTGCCAGCAGCTACCCATTGGATTCACCCCTCCACTTT
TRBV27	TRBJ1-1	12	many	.	CASSSGAMKAFF	TGTGCCAGCAGTTCCGGGGCGATGAAAGCTTTCTTT
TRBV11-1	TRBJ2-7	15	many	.	CASSPEEPNSYEQYF	TGTGCCAGCAGCCCGGAGGAGCCAAACTCCTACGAGCAGTACTTC
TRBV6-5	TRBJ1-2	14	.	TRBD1	CASSRDRDFEGYTF	TGTGCCAGCAGCCGGGACAGGGATTTTGAAGGCTACACCTTC
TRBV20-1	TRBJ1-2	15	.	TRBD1	CSARAQGAPNYGYTF	TGCAGTGCTAGGGCACAGGGGGCGCCCAACTATGGCTACACCTTC
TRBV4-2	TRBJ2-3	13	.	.	CASSQARKDTQYF	TGTGCCAGCAGCCAAGCTAGAAAAGATACGCAGTATTTT
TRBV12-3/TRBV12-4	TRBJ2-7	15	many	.	CASSPRQDLPYEQYF	TGTGCCAGCAGTCCAAGACAGGATTTACCCTACGAGCAGTACTTC
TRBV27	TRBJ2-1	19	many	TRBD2	CASNRLAGGGGRSYNEQFF	TGTGCCAGCAATCGACTAGCGGGAGGGGGGGGTAGGTCCTACAATGAGCAGTTCTTC
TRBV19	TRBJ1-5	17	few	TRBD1	CASSIAPDRGYNQPQHF	TGTGCCAGTAGTATTGCCCCGGACAGGGGGTACAATCAGCCCCAGCATTTT
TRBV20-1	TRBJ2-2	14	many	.	CSARISANTGELFF	TGCAGTGCTAGGATTAGCGCGAACACCGGGGAGCTGTTTTTT
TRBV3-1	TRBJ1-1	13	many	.	CASSLRWGTEAFF	TGTGCCAGCAGCCTCCGATGGGGCACTGAAGCTTTCTTT
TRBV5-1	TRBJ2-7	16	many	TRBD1	CASSPKGDSAFYEQYF	TGCGCCAGCAGCCCCAAGGGGGACAGTGCCTTCTACGAGCAGTACTTC
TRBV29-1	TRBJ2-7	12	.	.	CSVEDRGYEQYF	TGCAGCGTTGAAGATCGGGGGTACGAGCAGTACTTC
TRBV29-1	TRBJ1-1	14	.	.	CSVEGRGTNTEAFF	TGCAGCGTTGAAGGGAGAGGTACGAACACTGAAGCTTTCTTT
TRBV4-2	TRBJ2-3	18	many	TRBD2	CASSQDRWAGGPSDTQYF	TGTGCCAGCAGCCAAGATAGATGGGCGGGAGGGCCCTCAGATACGCAGTATTTT
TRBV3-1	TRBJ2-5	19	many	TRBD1	CASTTGQGTLFLHQETQYF	TGTGCCAGCACTACGGGACAGGGGACTTTATTCTTGCACCAAGAGACCCAGTACTTC
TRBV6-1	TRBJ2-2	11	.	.	CASMWTGELFF	TGTGCCAGCATGTGGACCGGGGAGCTGTTTTTT
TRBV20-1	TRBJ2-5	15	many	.	CSADVDSEPWETQYF	TGCAGTGCTGACGTCGACAGCGAGCCGTGGGAGACCCAGTACTTC
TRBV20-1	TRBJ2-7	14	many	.	CTALDPTHNYEQYF	TGCACCGCCCTAGATCCGACACACAACTACGAGCAGTACTTC
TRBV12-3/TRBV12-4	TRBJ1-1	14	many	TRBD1	CASKPGQVNTEAFF	TGTGCCAGCAAACCGGGACAGGTCAACACTGAAGCTTTCTTT
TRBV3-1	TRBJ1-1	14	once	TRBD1	CASSHQQGSTDAFF	TGTGCCAGCAGCCACCAACAGGGGAGCACTGACGCTTTCTTT
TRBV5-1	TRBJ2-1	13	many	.	CASSLEGPVEQFF	TGCGCCAGCAGCTTGGAGGGGCCCGTTGAGCAGTTCTTC
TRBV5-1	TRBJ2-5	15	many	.	CASSTGTSEWETQYF	TGCGCCAGCAGCACCGGGACTTCGGAGTGGGAGACCCAGTACTTC
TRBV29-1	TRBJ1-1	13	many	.	CSVDRQANTEAFF	TGCAGCGTTGATCGTCAGGCGAACACTGAAGCTTTCTTT
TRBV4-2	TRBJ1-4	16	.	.	CASSPGGGSSNEKLFF	TGTGCCAGCAGCCCCGGGGGGGGCTCGTCTAATGAAAAACTGTTTTTT
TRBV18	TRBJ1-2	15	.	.	CASSPRHGDNYDYTF	TGTGCCAGCTCACCACGACATGGAGATAACTATGACTACACCTTC
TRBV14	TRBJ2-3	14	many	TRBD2	CASSPGGGADTQYF	TGTGCCAGCAGCCCAGGCGGGGGAGCAGATACGCAGTATTTT
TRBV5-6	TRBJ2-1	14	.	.	CASSDRDPYNEQFF	TGTGCCAGCAGCGACCGGGACCCGTACAATGAGCAGTTCTTC
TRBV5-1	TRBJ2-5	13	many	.	CASSGAEQETQYF	TGCGCCAGCAGCGGGGCAGAACAAGAGACCCAGTACTTC
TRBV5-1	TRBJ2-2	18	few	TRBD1	CASSMGTEGARVTGELFF	TGCGCCAGCAGCATGGGAACAGAGGGGGCGCGGGTGACCGGGGAGCTGTTTTTT
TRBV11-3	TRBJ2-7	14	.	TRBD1	CASSFLGGLDEQYF	TGTGCCAGCAGCTTCCTAGGGGGCCTCGACGAGCAGTACTTC
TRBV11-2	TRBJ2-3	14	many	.	CASSFTGFADTQYF	TGTGCCAGCAGCTTTACAGGGTTTGCAGATACGCAGTATTTT
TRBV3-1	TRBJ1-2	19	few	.	CASSQDGVTRGHFNYGYTF	TGTGCCAGCAGCCAAGATGGGGTGACACGGGGACACTTTAACTATGGCTACACCTTC
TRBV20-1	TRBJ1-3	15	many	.	CSARVEGRSGNTIYF	TGCAGTGCTAGAGTCGAGGGCCGCTCTGGAAACACCATATATTTT
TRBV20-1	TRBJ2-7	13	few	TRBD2	CSAREAGGFEQYF	TGCAGTGCTAGAGAGGCCGGGGGGTTCGAGCAGTACTTC
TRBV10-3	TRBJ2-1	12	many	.	CAISNVKSEQFF	TGTGCCATCAGTAACGTCAAAAGTGAGCAGTTCTTC
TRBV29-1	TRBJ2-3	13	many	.	CSVATLGTDTQYF	TGCAGCGTTGCGACCCTGGGCACAGATACGCAGTATTTT
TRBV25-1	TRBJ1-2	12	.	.	CASSEGGFGYTF	TGTGCCAGCAGTGAAGGGGGGTTTGGCTACACCTTC
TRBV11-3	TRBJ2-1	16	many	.	CASSPRGGLARGEQFF	TGTGCCAGCAGCCCCCGGGGCGGGCTAGCTCGTGGTGAGCAGTTCTTC
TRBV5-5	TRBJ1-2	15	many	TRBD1	CASSLGTVSNYGYTF	TGTGCCAGCAGCCTGGGGACAGTCTCCAACTATGGCTACACCTTC
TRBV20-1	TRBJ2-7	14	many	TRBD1	CSAIEGTGTYEQYF	TGCAGTGCGATAGAGGGGACAGGAACCTACGAGCAGTACTTC
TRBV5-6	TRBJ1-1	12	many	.	CASSLAGGEAFF	TGTGCCAGCAGCTTGGCTGGGGGTGAAGCTTTCTTT
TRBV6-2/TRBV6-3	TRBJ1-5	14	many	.	CASGENGANQPQHF	TGTGCCAGCGGGGAGAACGGTGCCAATCAGCCCCAGCATTTT
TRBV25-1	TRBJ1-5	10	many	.	CASNLAAQHF	TGTGCCAGCAACTTGGCGGCCCAGCATTTT
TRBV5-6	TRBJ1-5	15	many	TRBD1	CASSFRDRAGQPQHF	TGTGCCAGCAGCTTCCGGGACAGGGCCGGGCAGCCCCAGCATTTT
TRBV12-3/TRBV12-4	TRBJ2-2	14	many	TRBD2	CASSLGLAIGELFF	TGTGCCAGCAGTTTGGGACTAGCTATCGGGGAGCTGTTTTTT
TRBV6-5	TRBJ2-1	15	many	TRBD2	CASSYSPAGAGEQFF	TGTGCCAGCAGTTACAGTCCAGCGGGAGCGGGCGAGCAGTTCTTC
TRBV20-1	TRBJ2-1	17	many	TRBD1	CSARVLADRGIYNEQFF	TGCAGTGCTAGAGTTCTTGCCGACAGGGGGATTTACAATGAGCAGTTCTTC
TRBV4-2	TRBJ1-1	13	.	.	CASSHEPNTEAFF	TGTGCCAGCAGCCACGAACCGAACACTGAAGCTTTCTTT